The rows below give T cell receptor beta chains drawn from one sample of a study of early T cells in non-severe SARS-CoV-2 infection. TCRdb reprocessed the 5' RACE reads with MiXCR, giving one entry per CDR3 protein. The table has approximately 66,000 distinct CDR3 sequences, about 13% seen once; the top ten hold 5% to 5.5%. Material: whole blood. These TCRs come from an adult who was a healthcare worker with PCR-confirmed SARS-CoV-2 infection or an uninfected control (not recorded which). Both conserved end residues are part of each CDR3. D genes are given only for firm matches. Expanded clones are given a class, and other clones once, few, many or no size at all.

>TRBJ2-5|-|TRBV7-3|-
CASSLPGRQETQYF
TGTGCCAGCAGCCTCCCGGGACGACAAGAGACCCAGTACTTC
>TRBJ2-1|many|TRBV20-1|TRBD2
CSATGLAGRPHNEQFF
TGCAGTGCCACGGGACTAGCGGGAAGACCACACAATGAGCAGTTCTTC
>TRBJ2-3|few|TRBV5-1|-
CASSLTKSTDTQYF
TGCGCCAGCAGCTTGACAAAGAGCACAGATACGCAGTATTTT
>TRBJ2-7|-|TRBV7-2|TRBD1
CASSWRQGTYEQYF
TGTGCCAGCAGCTGGAGACAGGGGACCTACGAGCAGTACTTC
>TRBJ1-1|few|TRBV19|TRBD1
CASSDRVSTEAFF
TGTGCCAGTAGCGACAGGGTCAGCACTGAAGCTTTCTTT
>TRBJ1-6|-|TRBV12-3/TRBV12-4|TRBD1
CASTGGQYNSPLHF
TGTGCCAGCACTGGGGGACAGTATAATTCACCCCTCCACTTT
>TRBJ2-1|many|TRBV7-3|TRBD1
CASSSVDRGLGEQFF
TGTGCCAGCAGCTCGGTGGACAGGGGGCTCGGAGAGCAGTTCTTC
>TRBJ2-5|-|TRBV10-1|-
CASSARSEETQYF
TGCGCCAGCAGCGCGAGGTCGGAAGAGACCCAGTACTTC
>TRBJ2-5|few|TRBV7-2|-
CASSRTAQETQYF
TGTGCCAGCAGCAGGACAGCTCAAGAGACCCAGTACTTC
>TRBJ2-5|few|TRBV19|TRBD2
CASSIEGGVGETQYF
TGTGCCAGTAGTATAGAGGGAGGGGTTGGTGAGACCCAGTACTTC
>TRBJ1-6|many|TRBV10-3|TRBD1
CAISESGQGPSSGNSPLHF
TGTGCCATCAGTGAGTCGGGACAGGGCCCCAGTAGTGGTAATTCACCCCTCCACTTT
>TRBJ1-1|once|TRBV20-1|-
CSARVTGGHTEAFF
TGCAGTGCTAGAGTTACTGGAGGACACACTGAAGCTTTCTTT
>TRBJ2-1|-|TRBV6-5|-
CASSYSGLTTQFF
TGTGCCAGCAGTTACTCGGGGCTTACTACCCAGTTCTTC
>TRBJ1-2|-|TRBV6-1|-
CASRNRPSNYGYTF
TGTGCCAGCAGAAACAGGCCATCCAACTATGGCTACACCTTC
>TRBJ2-7|few|TRBV5-1|-
CASSLGGYSLRSYEQYF
TGCGCCAGCAGCTTGGGTGGGTATAGTCTTCGGTCTTACGAGCAGTACTTC
>TRBJ2-2|-|TRBV2|TRBD1
CASREGADTGELFF
TGTGCCAGCAGAGAGGGGGCGGACACCGGGGAGCTGTTTTTT
>TRBJ2-1|few|TRBV7-8|TRBD2
CASSFTGGGYEQFF
TGTGCCAGCAGCTTCACCGGGGGGGGTTATGAGCAGTTCTTC
>TRBJ2-1|-|TRBV20-1|TRBD2
CSAGGRPSGRNEQFF
TGCAGTGCTGGGGGCCGGCCTAGCGGGAGAAATGAGCAGTTCTTC
>TRBJ2-5|many|TRBV7-6|-
CASSLGLRLETQYF
TGTGCCAGCAGCTTGGGACTGCGGCTAGAGACCCAGTACTTC
>TRBJ2-1|few|TRBV7-2|-
CASSLEYRGGSGLSRNEQFF
TGTGCCAGCAGCTTAGAATATAGAGGCGGTTCGGGCCTGAGCCGCAATGAGCAGTTCTTC
>TRBJ2-3|many|TRBV25-1|-
CASSEQLSTDTQYF
TGTGCCAGCAGTGAACAGCTTAGCACAGATACGCAGTATTTT
>TRBJ1-6|few|TRBV12-3/TRBV12-4|-
CASSSNSYNSPLHF
TGTGCCAGCAGTTCCAACTCCTATAATTCACCCCTCCACTTT
>TRBJ1-4|many|TRBV30|-
CAWRGGSFEKLFF
TGTGCCTGGAGGGGGGGATCTTTCGAAAAACTGTTTTTT
>TRBJ2-2|many|TRBV20-1|TRBD2
CSALDTGGTGELFF
TGCAGTGCTCTGGACACGGGGGGAACCGGGGAGCTGTTTTTT
>TRBJ1-1|-|TRBV12-3/TRBV12-4|-
CASSPWQNTEAFF
TGTGCCAGCAGCCCTTGGCAGAACACTGAAGCTTTCTTT
>TRBJ2-1|-|TRBV5-1|-
CASSLRSRDGEQFF
TGCGCCAGCAGCTTGAGGAGTAGGGACGGTGAGCAGTTCTTC
>TRBJ2-1|many|TRBV12-2|-
CASHCNSGGGFAAYNEQFF
TGTGCAAGCCACTGTAATAGCGGGGGAGGGTTCGCAGCCTACAATGAGCAGTTCTTC
>TRBJ1-5|-|TRBV15|TRBD1
CATSRHQGADQPQHF
TGTGCCACCAGCAGACATCAGGGGGCAGATCAGCCCCAGCATTTT